The 20 T cell receptor beta chains presented below share a single source sample, sequenced in a study of blood T cell repertoires in COVID-19. Using immunoSEQ multiplex PCR, the repertoire was profiled, and TCRdb retains in-frame clones only, with some absent. The sample has a few hundred thousand clones; approximately 86% are singletons. The material sequenced was peripheral blood. Receptors were obtained from a human donor in a cohort sampled during active COVID-19.

The V call is TRBV11-3, the J call TRBJ2-5, with D unclear. The germline V and J ends were trimmed by 3 bases and 1 base, with 12 bases remaining between them. CDR1 is SGHNT, CDR2 YENEEA, per germline. CDR3 length equals 15 residues. In DNA form, the CDR3 reads TGTGCCAGCAGCTTGAACCCCGCTAGCCAAGAGACCCAGTACTTC. This encodes CASSLNPASQETQYF.

The V call is TRBV29-1, the J call TRBJ1-2; 8 bases agree with TRBD1. J lost 8 bases, V lost 4 bases, and 6 bases had no gene match. The CDR3 is 12 amino acids. Germline V gene lookup returns CDR1 SQVTM and CDR2 ANQGSEA. The CDR3 sequence is CSVGWTGTGYTF. The CDR3 DNA reads TGCAGCGTTGGCTGGACAGGGACCGGCTACACCTTC.

The chain joins TRBV7-8 to TRBJ2-5; weak D call: TRBD2 (5 bases). V was cut by 3 bases and J by 1 base, with 9 bases left in between. The CDR3 runs to 14 residues. Germline CDR1 reads SGHVS; CDR2 reads FQNEAQ. CDR3 region: CASSFHGGQETQYF. As DNA, the CDR3 is TGTGCCAGCAGCTTTCACGGAGGCCAAGAGACCCAGTACTTC.

The J gene is TRBJ1-1, the V gene TRBV29-1; D is possibly TRBD1 (6 bases). CDR3 size: 13 residues. Trimming removed 2 bases at V and 5 bases at J, with 12 bases between. Looked up from germline, CDR1 is SQVTM and CDR2 is ANQGSEA. CDR3 coding DNA: TGCAGCGTTGAAAGGGCCCAGGGGACTGAAGCTTTCTTT. Translated, it gives CSVERAQGTEAFF.

This clone has more than one count but fewer than ten. The rearrangement joins TRBV7-9 to TRBJ2-7; the match to TRBD1 covers 9 bases. The CDR3 consists of 17 residues. With 4 bases clipped from V and 3 bases from J, the junction kept 13 bases outside the gene matches. Germline V gene data show CDR1 as SEHNR and CDR2 as FQNEAQ (reference sequence). As DNA, the CDR3 is TGTGCCAGCAGCTCGGCAGGAGACAGGGGGAGGAACTACGAGCAGTACTTC. It yields the protein CASSSAGDRGRNYEQYF.

This chain uses TRBV15 with TRBJ1-4; possible D gene TRBD1, 5 bases. CDR1 is LNHNV and CDR2 is YYDKDF in the germline V gene (reference sequence). This CDR3 comprises 16 residues. Trimming took 3 bases from V and 8 from J, leaving 19 bases between them. CDR3 nucleotide sequence: TGTGCCACCAGCAGGGGGGTTGCAGCGGCGGGGGAAAAACTGTTTTTT. Its protein is CATSRGVAAAGEKLFF.

The J gene is TRBJ1-5, the V gene TRBV19; D gene unclear. The V end was cut by 3 bases, the J end by 6 bases, with 9 bases between. This CDR3 contains 13 residues. Germline assignment: CDR1 LNHDA and CDR2 SQIVND (reference sequence). As DNA, the CDR3 is TGTGCCAGTAGTATGAGAGTTGTTCAGCCCCAGCATTTT. Translation gives CASSMRVVQPQHF.

This clone was seen a handful of times. V and J are TRBV9 and TRBJ1-6, with no clear D. V lost 0 bases and J lost 7, with 11 bases in between. Germline V gene sequence: CDR1 SGDLS, CDR2 YYNGEE. The CDR3 loop spans 15 amino acids. CDR3 DNA: TGTGCCAGCAGCGTAGATAGCCAGAGGAATTCACCCCTCCACTTT. Its translation is CASSVDSQRNSPLHF.

The chain links TRBV4-1 to TRBJ2-3; D ambiguous. Germline-derived CDR1 and CDR2 are MGHRA and YSYEKL. This CDR3 region has 14 residues. The V end was cut by 4 bases, the J end by 5 bases, with 13 bases between. In DNA form, the CDR3 reads TGCGCCAGCAGCCTTACCGGTCTATTAGATACGCAGTATTTT. It translates to CASSLTGLLDTQYF.

This clone showed up many times. This chain links TRBV27 with TRBJ2-1; 13 positions match TRBD2. Germline V gene data show CDR1 as MNHEY and CDR2 as SMNVEV (reference sequence). There are 15 residues in the CDR3. V lost 5 bases and J lost 6; bases outside the gene matches: 4. This chain's CDR3 is CASSPLAGGGNEQFF. For the CDR3, the DNA is TGTGCCAGCAGTCCACTAGCGGGAGGGGGCAATGAGCAGTTCTTC.

This rearrangement joins TRBV15 to TRBJ1-2, with D unresolved. CDR1 and CDR2 from the germline V gene are LNHNV and YYDKDF (reference sequence). There are 12 residues in the CDR3. Between the trimmed V and J ends, which lost 1 base and 5 bases, there was a span of 5 bases. In nucleotides, the CDR3 is TGTGCCACCAGCAGAGGAGAATATGGCTACACCTTC. Translated: CATSRGEYGYTF. The whole variable domain, remainder taken from reference TRBV15 and TRBJ1-2, is DAMVIQNPRYQVTQFGKPVTLSCSQTLNHNVMYWYQQKSSQAPKLLFHYYDKDFNNEADTPDNFQSRRPNTSFCFLDIRSPGLGDTAMYLCATSRGEYGYTFGSGTRLTVV.

This chain connects TRBV25-1 to TRBJ1-3; D is uncertain. V was shortened by 5 bases and J by 5 bases, with 25 bases between the two germline ends. The CDR3 totals 18 residues. Germline values: CDR1 MGHDK, CDR2 SYGVNS. CDR3 coding DNA: TGTGCCAGCAGTCCCGATCTCCTAAGTAGCGGATGGAGAAACACCATATATTTT. Encoded protein: CASSPDLLSSGWRNTIYF.

The chain uses TRBV5-8 and TRBJ2-2; 12 bases fit TRBD2. The length of the CDR3 is 15 residues. Germline trimming cut 5 bases from V and 7 bases from J; bases unmatched to any gene: 6. The germline V gene encodes CDR1 SGHTS and CDR2 YDEGEE. CDR3 nucleotide sequence: TGTGCCAGCAGAGGACTAGCGGGAAGGAGCGGGGAGCTGTTTTTT. Its protein is CASRGLAGRSGELFF.

The V and J genes are TRBV2 and TRBJ1-1; unclear D gene. The V end lost 8 bases, the J end lost 3 bases, and 13 bases lay between the germline ends. Germline V CDR1 and CDR2: SNHLY, FYNNEI. The CDR3 spans 13 residues. The CDR3 sequence: CASRRVRDTEAFF. For the CDR3, the DNA is TGTGCCAGCCGCCGGGTGAGGGACACTGAAGCTTTCTTT.

Note on this clone: Different DNA sequences within this sample yield the same CDR3. The CDR3 spells CSGGRGPDQPQHF. The CDR3 DNA reads as TGCAGTGGGGGCAGGGGGCCGGATCAGCCCCAGCATTTT. The chain carries TRBV29-1 and TRBJ1-5, with TRBD1 matching over 8 bases. The CDR3 is 13 residues long. The germline CDR1 and CDR2 sequences are SQVTM and ANQGSEA.

DNA for the CDR3: TGTGCCAGCAGAATGGGACAGGGGAATAATAATTCACCCCTCCACTTT. Translation gives CASRMGQGNNNSPLHF. The chain combines TRBV11-2 with TRBJ1-6; 10 positions match TRBD1. This CDR3 comprises 16 residues. Germline-derived CDR1 and CDR2 are SGHAT and FQNNGV. Germline trimming cut 6 bases from V and 5 bases from J; bases unmatched to any gene: 7.

The CDR3 coding sequence is TGTGCCAGCAGCCCGCAGACAGGAATGAACTATGGCTACACCTTC. Its protein product is CASSPQTGMNYGYTF. The chain carries TRBV12-1 and TRBJ1-2; no check of the table's D call, TRBD1, against the DNA was made. TRBV12-1 is termed a pseudogene. The CDR3 is made up of 15 amino acids.

The CDR3 reads CASSTSGRLLVGEQFF. The CDR3 nucleotides are TGTGCCAGTAGTACTAGCGGGAGATTGTTGGTAGGTGAGCAGTTCTTC. The chain carries TRBV19 and TRBJ2-1; 10 nucleotides agree with TRBD2. CDR1 is LNHDA, CDR2 SQIVND, per germline (reference sequence). The J segment lost 9 bases and the V segment lost 4 bases, leaving 12 bases of the junction unmatched. This CDR3 is 16 amino acids long.

The V call is TRBV18, the J call TRBJ1-1, with a weak D call TRBD1 (5 bases). The CDR3 totals 13 residues. V lost 3 bases, J lost 3 bases, and 8 bases lay in between. CDR1 is KGHSH, CDR2 LQKENI, per germline. CDR3 sequence: CASSPAGDTEAFF. CDR3 nucleotide sequence: TGTGCCAGCTCACCTGCGGGGGACACTGAAGCTTTCTTT.

The genes are TRBV15 and TRBJ2-1, with 14 bases fitting TRBD2. The V and J ends lost 8 bases and 4 bases, in that order; junction bases with no gene match: 13. This CDR3 spans 18 amino acids. Germline loops: CDR1 LNHNV, CDR2 YYDKDF (reference sequence). The DNA of the CDR3 is TGTGCCACCCCAGGGCGGGGACTAGCGGGAGTTCTGTACAATGAGCAGTTCTTC. Protein: CATPGRGLAGVLYNEQFF. Based on the CDR3 plus reference TRBV15 and TRBJ2-1, the full variable domain is DAMVIQNPRYQVTQFGKPVTLSCSQTLNHNVMYWYQQKSSQAPKLLFHYYDKDFNNEADTPDNFQSRRPNTSFCFLDIRSPGLGDTAMYLCATPGRGLAGVLYNEQFFGPGTRLTVL.